These 27 T cell receptor beta chains were sequenced from one sample in a study of T cells in Graves' hyperthyroidism and ophthalmopathy. The source material, RNA transcripts, was used to amplify TCR beta CDR3 regions. The study used the HTBI primer set for a first-round RT-PCR of the TCR CDR3. TCRdb redid the calling of the multiplex PCR reads with MiXCR, one entry per CDR3 protein. The data contain about 610,000 distinct CDR3 sequences, roughly 14% of them singletons. Sequenced sample: blood. The receptors originated from a woman between 35 and 50 years old with Graves' ophthalmopathy.

V is TRBV5-1 and J is TRBJ2-5, with D perhaps matching TRBD1 or TRBD2 (5 bases each). The CDR3 contains 15 residues. Per the germline V gene, CDR1 is SGHRS and CDR2 is YFSETQ. Trimming removed 1 base from V and 5 bases from J, with 15 bases in between. CDR3 DNA: TGCGCCAGCAGCTTGAACGCTGGGACCGGGGAGACCCAGTACTTC. This translates into CASSLNAGTGETQYF. The full variable domain, its missing parts supplied by reference TRBV5-1 and TRBJ2-5, is KAGVTQTPRYLIKTRGQQVTLSCSPISGHRSVSWYQQTPGQGLQFLFEYFSETQRNKGNFPGRFSGRQFSNSRSEMNVSTLELGDSALYLCASSLNAGTGETQYFGPGTRLLVL.

This clonotype has at least ten counts. V and J are TRBV7-3 and TRBJ2-6, with D unclear. V lost 8 bases to trimming and J lost 0 bases, with 8 bases between them. Germline CDR1 and CDR2: SGHTA and FQGTGA. The CDR3 spans 14 residues. CDR3 amino acids: CASAANSGANVLTF. CDR3 coding DNA: TGTGCCAGCGCGGCAAACTCTGGGGCCAACGTCCTGACTTTC.

This clonotype was seen many times. The CDR3 DNA reads as TGTGCCAGCAGGTCTTCGGGGGGCGGCTACACCTTC. Translated, it gives CASRSSGGGYTF. The gene calls are TRBV12-3 or TRBV12-4 and TRBJ1-2; tentatively, D is TRBD1 (6 bases). The V end lost 6 bases, the J end lost 8 bases, and 13 bases lay between the germline ends. CDR3 length equals 12 residues.

This chain connects TRBV7-9 to TRBJ2-7; 8 bases are a match to TRBD2. V shed 4 bases, J shed 4 bases, and the junction held 9 bases outside the gene matches. Germline V CDR1 and CDR2: SEHNR, FQNEAQ (reference sequence). The CDR3 loop spans 15 amino acids. This CDR3 reads CASSSTSGIKYEQYF. CDR3 nucleotide sequence: TGTGCCAGCAGCTCCACTAGCGGAATAAAGTACGAGCAGTACTTC.

This chain uses TRBV27 with TRBJ2-7, with D perhaps assigned TRBD1 or TRBD2 (7 bases each). V lost 2 bases, J lost 3 bases, and 14 bases lay in between. Germline assignment: CDR1 MNHEY and CDR2 SMNVEV (reference sequence). The CDR3 consists of 15 residues. The CDR3 reads CASSLRSRGGYEQYF. The CDR3 bases are TGTGCCAGCAGTTTACGGAGCAGGGGGGGCTACGAGCAGTACTTC.

This clonotype was observed at least ten times. DNA for the CDR3: TGTGCCACCGTAGCGGGAGGGCCCTACAATGAGCAGTTCTTC. This translates into CATVAGGPYNEQFF. This chain connects TRBV7-9 to TRBJ2-1; TRBD2 aligns across 11 bases. V dropped 10 bases and J dropped 2; count of bases not matched to a gene: 4. The CDR3 totals 14 residues. Per germline, CDR1 SEHNR and CDR2 FQNEAQ (reference sequence).

This clonotype was recorded at least ten times. The CDR3 nucleotides are TGTGCCAGCAGTTACGCACGGGACCCAGGGGTGGACACTGAAGCTTTCTTT. This encodes CASSYARDPGVDTEAFF. J is TRBJ1-1 and V is TRBV6-5; D might be TRBD1 (6 bases). This CDR3 has 17 amino acids. Trimming removed 2 bases from V and 3 bases from J, with 19 bases in between. Germline V gene sequence: CDR1 MNHEY, CDR2 SVGAGI.

This clonotype was detected many times. V gene TRBV19 combines with J gene TRBJ2-5; 7 nucleotides agree with TRBD2. V shed 7 bases and J 2 bases; nucleotides not matched to a gene: 7. This CDR3 is built from 14 residues. Germline V gives CDR1 LNHDA, CDR2 SQIVND (reference sequence). The CDR3 coding sequence is TGTGCCAGTACGGGAACTAGCGCGCAAGAGACCCAGTACTTC. Residues: CASTGTSAQETQYF.

This clonotype was found a few times. The chain couples TRBV20-1 to TRBJ2-7, with 7 bases matching TRBD2. Looked up from germline, CDR1 is DFQATT and CDR2 is SNEGSKA (reference sequence). The junction had 12 bases not matched to a gene; V was cut back by 3 bases and J by 4 bases. The CDR3 contains 15 residues. The CDR3, as DNA: TGCAGTGCTAGTGGTTTGGAGGGAGGGCCGTACGAGCAGTACTTC. This gives the protein CSASGLEGGPYEQYF.

This clonotype has a count of ten or more. The chain joins TRBV7-8 to TRBJ2-7; 7 bases are shared with TRBD2. Germline loops: CDR1 SGHVS, CDR2 FQNEAQ. J gave up 5 bases and V 5 bases, and 6 bases lay outside the gene matches. The CDR3 runs to 13 residues. The DNA for the CDR3 is TGTGCCAGCAGCCCAACTAGCGCCCACGAGCAGTACTTC. Its translation: CASSPTSAHEQYF.

About this clonotype: A read error may account for a junction end that differs from germline. V and J are TRBV5-1 and TRBJ1-3; TRBD1 matches at 8 bases. The CDR3 covers 14 residues. The germline V gene encodes CDR1 SGHRS and CDR2 YFSETQ. The CDR3 DNA is TGCGCCAACAGCCCGGGGACAGGCGGAAACACCATATATTTT. It encodes CANSPGTGGNTIYF.

This clonotype has ten or more counts. The chain couples TRBV12-3 or TRBV12-4 to TRBJ2-2, with D uncertain. The germline V and J ends were trimmed by 3 bases and 6 bases, with 8 bases remaining between them. The CDR3 runs 13 residues. CDR3 loop: CASSFGVPGELFF. CDR3 coding DNA: TGTGCCAGCAGTTTTGGGGTACCCGGGGAGCTGTTTTTT.

As DNA, the CDR3 is TGTGCCAGCAGCTCTGGCAGGGGCGGTCAGAAGAGGGACGAGCAGTACTTC. It encodes CASSSGRGGQKRDEQYF. This rearrangement joins TRBV7-8 to TRBJ2-7, with a weak D call TRBD1 (6 bases). The length of the CDR3 is 17 residues. The ends were cut back, 4 bases at V and 5 bases at J, with 24 bases in the middle. Germline assignment: CDR1 SGHVS and CDR2 FQNEAQ.

This clonotype was detected many times. This chain links TRBV6-5 with TRBJ2-7, with D tentatively TRBD1 or TRBD2 (5 bases each). CDR1 is MNHEY, CDR2 SVGAGI, per germline. The CDR3 consists of 17 residues. V was shortened by 0 bases and J by 3 bases, with 18 bases between the two germline ends. CDR3 nucleotides: TGTGCCAGCAGTTACTCGATGGGGGACCGGGTAGGCTACGAGCAGTACTTC. Residues: CASSYSMGDRVGYEQYF.

The gene calls are TRBV28 and TRBJ1-5, with D unresolved. The CDR3 sequence is 14 residues long. Germline V gives CDR1 MDHEN, CDR2 SYDVKM. The ends were cut back, 2 bases at V and 4 bases at J, with 9 bases in the middle. The CDR3: CASSLSFSNQPQHF. The CDR3 region has the DNA TGTGCCAGCAGTTTAAGTTTTTCGAATCAGCCCCAGCATTTT.

This clonotype was recorded at least ten times. The chain employs TRBV28 and TRBJ2-1, with 12 bases identical to TRBD2. V dropped 3 bases and J dropped 1; count of bases not matched to a gene: 4. This CDR3 is 17 amino acids long. Looked up from germline, CDR1 is MDHEN and CDR2 is SYDVKM. The DNA for the CDR3 is TGTGCCAGCAGTTTCCTCGGACTAGCGGGGTCCTACAATGAGCAGTTCTTC. Translation: CASSFLGLAGSYNEQFF.

The sample holds many counts of this clonotype. The chain couples TRBV7-8 to TRBJ2-5; 11 bases line up with TRBD2. Germline values: CDR1 SGHVS, CDR2 FQNEAQ. The J segment lost 1 base and the V segment lost 1 base, leaving 14 bases of the junction unmatched. The CDR3 is 20 residues long. The CDR3: CASSLGPGVAGGGFQETQYF. The CDR3 nucleotides are TGTGCCAGCAGCTTAGGGCCCGGGGTAGCGGGAGGGGGTTTCCAAGAGACCCAGTACTTC. The full variable domain, completed using reference TRBV7-8 and TRBJ2-5, is GAGVSQSPRYKVAKRGQDVALRCDPISGHVSLFWYQQALGQGPEFLTYFQNEAQLDKSGLPSDRFFAERPEGSVSTLKIQRTQQEDSAVYLCASSLGPGVAGGGFQETQYFGPGTRLLVL.

The genes are TRBV6-2 or TRBV6-3 and TRBJ2-3; TRBD2 matches at 12 bases. Germline V gene data show CDR1 as MNHEY and CDR2 as SVGEGT. CDR3 length equals 19 residues. Losses at the gene ends were 0 bases for V and 0 bases for J; bases not matched to a gene: 7. CDR3 in DNA: TGTGCCAGCAGTTACTCTTCTAGCGGGAGGGCCCACAGCACAGATACGCAGTATTTT. Translated: CASSYSSSGRAHSTDTQYF.

This clonotype was detected many times. The J gene is TRBJ2-2, the V gene TRBV12-3 or TRBV12-4; D unclear. The CDR3 contains 16 residues. Trimming left V 5 bases short and J 0 bases short, with 13 bases between. CDR3 sequence reads: CASSPLDRTNTGELFF. CDR3 nucleotides: TGTGCCAGCAGTCCCCTTGATCGGACGAACACCGGGGAGCTGTTTTTT.

This clonotype was found many times. The rearrangement joins TRBV7-3 to TRBJ2-6; D is unclear. Germline lookup yields CDR1 SGHTA and CDR2 FQGTGA. The V and J ends lost 5 bases and 0 bases respectively, with 14 bases between them. The CDR3 extends over 17 amino acids. This chain's CDR3 is CASSPRDLYSGANVLTF. For the CDR3, the DNA is TGTGCCAGCAGCCCCAGAGACCTTTACTCTGGGGCCAACGTCCTGACTTTC.

This clonotype occurred a few times. The chain couples TRBV6-1 to TRBJ1-5; no clear D gene. The CDR3 contains 12 residues. V lost 7 bases and J 4 bases, leaving 8 bases between the germline ends. Germline V gene lookup returns CDR1 MNHNS and CDR2 SASEGT. The CDR3 region has the DNA TGTGCCAGCATGCCTACTAATCAGCCCCAGCATTTT. Protein sequence: CASMPTNQPQHF.

The gene calls are TRBV12-3 or TRBV12-4 and TRBJ1-5; D call uncertain. V was trimmed by 10 bases and J by 0 bases, leaving 13 bases between them. The CDR3 loop spans 14 amino acids. DNA of the CDR3: TGTGCCACCTCCTTGGACGGTAGCAATCAGCCCCAGCATTTT. Its protein is CATSLDGSNQPQHF.

At least ten counts were recorded for this clonotype. One end of the junction is discordant with germline, which a read error may explain. The gene calls are TRBV6-5 and TRBJ2-7, with 7 nucleotides matching TRBD1. CDR1 MNHEY and CDR2 SVGAGI come from the germline V gene. CDR3 size: 13 residues. The CDR3 DNA follows: TGTGCCAGCAATTACGACAGGGAATACGAGCAGTACTTC. Its protein product is CASNYDREYEQYF.

This clonotype was counted only a few times. This sequence joins TRBV19 and TRBJ1-5, with TRBD1 identical over 9 bases. The J segment lost 4 bases and the V segment lost 4 bases, leaving 5 bases of the junction unmatched. Germline values: CDR1 LNHDA, CDR2 SQIVND (reference sequence). This CDR3 contains 15 residues. The CDR3 reads CASSNLDRGNQPQHF. For the CDR3, the DNA is TGTGCCAGTAGTAATTTGGACAGGGGAAATCAGCCCCAGCATTTT.

This clonotype has a count of ten or more. The V and J genes are TRBV7-9 and TRBJ2-5; possible D gene TRBD1, 7 bases. The V gene lost 3 bases and the J gene lost 1 base, with 12 bases spanning the gap. The CDR3 extends over 15 amino acids. Germline V gene data show CDR1 as SEHNR and CDR2 as FQNEAQ (reference sequence). CDR3 residues: CASSLNRGLQETQYF. CDR3 bases: TGTGCCAGCAGCTTGAACAGGGGACTCCAAGAGACCCAGTACTTC.

Ten or more counts support this clonotype. The V call is TRBV20-1, the J call TRBJ2-5, with D maybe TRBD2 (5 bases). Germline CDR1 reads DFQATT; CDR2 reads SNEGSKA (reference sequence). The CDR3 is 13 residues long. V lost 6 bases and J 4 bases, leaving 15 bases between the germline ends. The CDR3 bases are TGCAGTGCCGGACTCGAGGCGGGAGAGACCCAGTACTTC. It translates to CSAGLEAGETQYF.

This clonotype came up many times. The V call is TRBV12-3 or TRBV12-4, the J call TRBJ1-2; D not resolved. The CDR3 runs 13 residues. Trimming left V 6 bases short and J 4 bases short, with 12 bases between. The CDR3 sequence is CASSPGMGYGYTF. The CDR3 bases are TGTGCCAGCAGCCCCGGAATGGGCTATGGCTACACCTTC.